The TCR beta chain described here comes from a study of a mutant IDH1 vaccine in newly diagnosed glioma. Background on the study: Week 35 brought visit V12, which was followed by visit V13 at week 47. Study results and caveats: The authors found pseudoprogression apparently unrelated to changes in top peripheral T cell clonotypes.

This clone was recorded a few times. Antigen unknown. TCRdb's table, derived via immunoSEQ multiplex PCR, lists solely in-frame clones and lacks some. The sample holds approximately 44,000 clones, 76% seen once. The time point denotes: week 35, safety follow-up. A single vaccine dose contained 300 ug of mutant IDH1 20-mer peptide, and topical imiquimod was used with it. Germline lookup yields CDR1 SNHLY and CDR2 FYNNEI. The V gene end was trimmed by 1 base and the J gene end by 3 bases; junction bases not matched to a gene: 13. This CDR3 region has 19 residues. This sequence originates from a man aged 40-50 years with glioma. The specimen comprised PBMCs, sampled from a glioma patient whose treatment included an IDH1 peptide vaccine. The chain employs TRBV2 and TRBJ2-7; 12 bases align to TRBD2. The CDR3 sequence is CASSEGILFRGLAGYEQYF. In DNA form, the CDR3 reads TGTGCCAGCAGTGAAGGAATATTGTTTCGGGGACTAGCGGGCTACGAGCAGTACTTC.